Shown below are 26 T cell receptor beta chains from a single sample sequenced in a study of blood T cell repertoires in COVID-19. Libraries were prepared by immunoSEQ multiplex PCR; TCRdb keeps only in-frame clonotypes and omits some of them. The sample has fewer than 400,000 clones, 92% seen once. Input material: PBMCs or T cells enriched from blood (not recorded which). The receptors were gathered from a woman in her twenties or thirties who had recovered from COVID-19.

This CDR3 is CASSKLRQDRPMVGYTF. For the CDR3, the DNA is TGTGCCAGCAGCAAGCTGAGACAGGATCGTCCTATGGTTGGCTACACCTTC. This chain links TRBV21-1 with TRBJ1-2; TRBD1, as called in the table, went unchecked against the DNA. TRBV21-1 is reported as a pseudogene. The CDR3 consists of 17 residues.

The V gene is TRBV6-6, the J gene TRBJ2-7; D not resolved. Trimming pared 5 bases from V and 7 bases from J, leaving 9 bases between. The CDR3 is 11 residues long. CDR1 MNHNY and CDR2 SVGAGI come from the germline V gene (reference sequence). The CDR3 nucleotides are TGTGCCAGCAGTAGCTCCAGGGAGCAGTACTTC. Its translation: CASSSSREQYF.

The chain recombines TRBV14 with TRBJ1-5, with D maybe TRBD1 (5 bases). With 5 bases removed from V and 4 bases from J, the gap between germline ends came to 9 bases. The CDR3 totals 13 residues. The germline V gene encodes CDR1 SGHDN and CDR2 FVKESK. CDR3 in amino acids: CASSYAGNQPQHF. The CDR3 DNA sequence: TGTGCCAGCAGCTACGCAGGGAATCAGCCCCAGCATTTT.

J is TRBJ1-2 and V is TRBV3-1 (or the pseudogene TRBV3-2); 11 nucleotides align to TRBD1. The CDR3 length is 16 residues. V trimming: 0 bases; J trimming: 6 bases; junction bases outside the gene matches: 6. Germline loops: CDR1 LGHDT, CDR2 YNNKEL (reference sequence). CDR3: CASSQDWGQGVNGYTF. CDR3 DNA: TGTGCCAGCAGCCAAGATTGGGGACAGGGGGTTAATGGCTACACCTTC.

The rearrangement joins TRBV7-9 to TRBJ1-1; 8 positions agree with TRBD1. This CDR3 contains 15 residues. The germline V gene has CDR1 SEHNR and CDR2 FQNEAQ (reference sequence). Losses at the gene ends were 4 bases for V and 1 base for J; bases not matched to a gene: 5. In DNA, the CDR3 is TGTGCCAGCAGCTCACCGACAGGGGAGAACACTGAAGCTTTCTTT. It translates to CASSSPTGENTEAFF.

The rearrangement joins TRBV19 to TRBJ1-1, with D perhaps matching TRBD1 (6 bases). Germline V gene lookup returns CDR1 LNHDA and CDR2 SQIVND (reference sequence). The CDR3 is 16 amino acids. V shed 7 bases and J shed 2 bases, with 20 bases lying between them. Here the CDR3 reads CASTLPRGGGNTEAFF. The CDR3 DNA is TGTGCCAGTACCCTACCCCGAGGGGGGGGAAACACTGAAGCTTTCTTT.

The chain joins TRBV7-2 to TRBJ1-1; TRBD1 is a possible D gene (5 bases). Germline lookup yields CDR1 SGHTA and CDR2 FQGNSA. V gave up 0 bases and J gave up 2 bases, with 10 bases separating them. The CDR3 consists of 15 residues. CDR3 region: CASSLAGRVNTEAFF. As DNA, the CDR3 is TGTGCCAGCAGCTTAGCAGGCAGGGTAAACACTGAAGCTTTCTTT.

The rearrangement uses TRBV7-2 and TRBJ2-7; D unclear. The germline V and J ends were trimmed by 5 bases and 2 bases, with 7 bases remaining between them. CDR1 is SGHTA and CDR2 is FQGNSA in the germline V gene. The CDR3 runs to 12 residues. Here the CDR3 reads CASSPRPYEQYF. Written as DNA, the CDR3 is TGTGCCAGCAGCCCGAGGCCCTACGAGCAGTACTTC. Using reference TRBV7-2 and TRBJ2-7 for the parts outside the CDR3, the full variable domain is GAGVSQSPSNKVTEKGKDVELRCDPISGHTALYWYRQSLGQGLEFLIYFQGNSAPDKSGLPSDRFSAERTGGSVSTLTIQRTQQEDSAVYLCASSPRPYEQYFGPGTRLTVT.

The chain has TRBV2 and TRBJ1-6; D call uncertain. Between the trimmed V and J ends, which lost 6 bases and 0 bases, there was a span of 9 bases. CDR1 is SNHLY and CDR2 is FYNNEI in the germline V gene. The CDR3 loop spans 15 amino acids. Here the CDR3 reads CASRERSSYNSPLHF. As DNA, the CDR3 is TGTGCCAGCAGAGAAAGGAGCTCCTATAATTCACCCCTCCACTTT.

The chain combines TRBV11-1 with TRBJ1-2; weak D call: TRBD1 (6 bases). The CDR3 loop spans 13 amino acids. The V end lost 5 bases, the J end lost 2 bases, and 9 bases lay between the germline ends. CDR1 is SGHAT and CDR2 is FQDESV in the germline V gene (reference sequence). The CDR3 spells CASSATGNYGYTF. The CDR3 bases are TGTGCCAGCAGCGCGACAGGCAACTATGGCTACACCTTC.

The genes are TRBV27 and TRBJ2-1, with D possibly being TRBD1 (6 bases). The germline V gene encodes CDR1 MNHEY and CDR2 SMNVEV (reference sequence). The germline V and J ends were trimmed by 4 bases and 12 bases, with 19 bases remaining between them. The CDR3 totals 14 residues. CDR3 amino acids: CASSSDSGSPVQFF. The CDR3 DNA reads TGTGCCAGCAGTTCGGACAGCGGCTCGCCGGTGCAGTTCTTC.

V usage is TRBV12-3 or TRBV12-4 and J usage is TRBJ1-2; 7 bases match TRBD1. The J segment lost 7 bases and the V segment lost 5 bases, leaving 4 bases of the junction unmatched. The CDR3 is 12 residues long. In DNA, the CDR3 is TGTGCCAGCAGTCCCGGACAGGTTGGCTACACCTTC. It is translated as CASSPGQVGYTF.

The chain employs TRBV5-4 and TRBJ1-1, with TRBD1 matching 10 bases. This CDR3 is built from 16 residues. Trimming cost V 0 bases and J 7 bases; bases outside gene matches: 9. From germline, CDR1 is SGHNT and CDR2 YYREEE (reference sequence). CDR3 in DNA: TGTGCCAGCAGCTTGGGGGGACAGGGGAAGCGAGGTGAAGCTTTCTTT. Amino acid sequence: CASSLGGQGKRGEAFF.

V gene TRBV27 combines with J gene TRBJ2-4; 10 bases agree with TRBD1. J was trimmed by 11 bases and V by 2 bases; bases with no gene match: 3. CDR1 MNHEY and CDR2 SMNVEV come from the germline V gene (reference sequence). This CDR3 contains 13 residues. The DNA for the CDR3 is TGTGCCAGCAGTTTACGGGACAGGGGTGTTCAGTACTTC. This translates into CASSLRDRGVQYF.

A few counts support this clone. The J gene is TRBJ2-5, the V gene TRBV29-1; 8 nucleotides agree with TRBD1. Looked up from germline, CDR1 is SQVTM and CDR2 is ANQGSEA. This CDR3 has 15 amino acids. Trimming removed 4 bases from V and 5 bases from J; junction bases left unmatched: 12. CDR3 sequence reads: CSVVSLQGAGETQYF. CDR3 nucleotides: TGCAGCGTTGTATCCCTTCAGGGGGCAGGGGAGACCCAGTACTTC.

The rearrangement joins TRBV28 to TRBJ2-3, with D perhaps matching TRBD2 (7 bases). The length of the CDR3 is 16 residues. In germline, CDR1 is MDHEN, CDR2 SYDVKM. Trimming shortened V by 7 bases and J by 3 bases, and 20 bases separated the two germline ends. CDR3 in amino acids: CASKPSAGAGTDTQYF. CDR3 bases: TGTGCCAGCAAGCCATCCGCGGGGGCTGGTACAGATACGCAGTATTTT.

This clone was seen just once. CDR3 amino acids: CASSYSFGTDNQPQHF. The CDR3 DNA is TGTGCCAGCAGTTACTCTTTTGGGACAGATAATCAGCCCCAGCATTTT. V usage is TRBV6-5 and J usage is TRBJ1-5; 7 bases line up with TRBD1. Germline CDR1 reads MNHEY; CDR2 reads SVGAGI. This CDR3 is 16 amino acids long. Trimming took 0 bases from V and 4 from J; bases not matched to a gene: 6.

The J gene is TRBJ2-3, the V gene TRBV7-2; TRBD1 matches 7 bases. J gave up 11 bases and V 6 bases, and 8 bases lay outside the gene matches. Germline V gene data show CDR1 as SGHTA and CDR2 as FQGNSA. The CDR3 sequence is 12 residues long. The CDR3 coding sequence is TGTGCCAGCAGTCTTTCACAGGGGAAGCAGTATTTT. Amino acid sequence: CASSLSQGKQYF.

The chain links TRBV19 to TRBJ2-1, with 11 bases fitting TRBD1. Looked up from germline, CDR1 is LNHDA and CDR2 is SQIVND (reference sequence). The CDR3 has 14 amino acids. V lost 5 bases to trimming and J lost 10 bases; unmatched junction nucleotides: 7. CDR3 nucleotides: TGTGCCAGTAGTCTCGGACAGGGGGCAGGGGAGCAGTTCTTC. Protein: CASSLGQGAGEQFF. Together with reference TRBV19 and TRBJ2-1, the CDR3 gives the full variable domain: DGGITQSPKYLFRKEGQNVTLSCEQNLNHDAMYWYRQDPGQGLRLIYYSQIVNDFQKGDIAEGYSVSREKKESFPLTVTSAQKNPTAFYLCASSLGQGAGEQFFGPGTRLTVL.

This clone was seen a single time. The J gene is TRBJ2-1, the V gene TRBV9, with 7 bases aligning to TRBD2. Germline V gene lookup returns CDR1 SGDLS and CDR2 YYNGEE. V trimming: 0 bases; J trimming: 5 bases; junction bases outside the gene matches: 11. The CDR3 is made up of 17 amino acids. The CDR3 region is CASSVGLAANFDNEQFF. The CDR3 region has the DNA TGTGCCAGCAGCGTAGGGCTAGCGGCCAACTTTGACAATGAGCAGTTCTTC.

The chain combines TRBV11-2 with TRBJ1-1; 7 nucleotides align to TRBD1. The germline V gene encodes CDR1 SGHAT and CDR2 FQNNGV. Trimming removed 5 bases from V and 6 bases from J; junction bases left unmatched: 6. The CDR3 is 13 amino acids. CDR3 region: CASSPHRGPEAFF. As DNA, the CDR3 is TGTGCCAGCAGCCCACACAGGGGCCCTGAAGCTTTCTTT.

This clone showed up many times. For the CDR3, the DNA is TGTGCCAGCAGCCTGGAGCAGGTCAGGGTGGAGACCCAGTACTTC. It specifies CASSLEQVRVETQYF. V gene TRBV5-4 combines with J gene TRBJ2-5, with D possibly being TRBD1 (5 bases). The CDR3 extends over 15 amino acids. The germline V gene encodes CDR1 SGHNT and CDR2 YYREEE (reference sequence). V gave up 4 bases and J gave up 5 bases, with 18 bases separating them. The whole variable domain, remainder taken from reference TRBV5-4 and TRBJ2-5, is ETGVTQSPTHLIKTRGQQVTLRCSSQSGHNTVSWYQQALGQGPQFIFQYYREEENGRGNFPPRFSGLQFPNYSSELNVNALELDDSALYLCASSLEQVRVETQYFGPGTRLLVL.

This clone has just a few counts. This chain links TRBV24-1 with TRBJ2-3; 8 bases fit TRBD1. Germline trimming cut 4 bases from V and 2 bases from J; bases unmatched to any gene: 7. Germline CDR1 KGHDR, CDR2 SFDVKD. The CDR3 extends over 16 amino acids. The CDR3 nucleotides read TGTGCCACCAGTGACCCCGGACAGGGATTCACAGATACGCAGTATTTT. Its protein is CATSDPGQGFTDTQYF.

The chain combines TRBV28 with TRBJ1-2; weak D call: TRBD1 (5 bases). V dropped 2 bases and J dropped 9 bases, with 10 bases sitting between them. This CDR3 is built from 12 residues. Germline CDR1 is MDHEN and CDR2 is SYDVKM. CDR3 DNA: TGTGCCAGCAGTTTACCAGGGATAAGCTACACCTTC. Amino acids: CASSLPGISYTF.

This chain connects TRBV5-4 to TRBJ1-1, with D perhaps TRBD1 (6 bases). The germline V gene encodes CDR1 SGHNT and CDR2 YYREEE (reference sequence). V lost 3 bases to trimming and J lost 1 base, with 13 bases between them. The CDR3 consists of 15 residues. For the CDR3, the DNA is TGTGCCAGCAGCTCGTGGGCACAGGGGAACACTGAAGCTTTCTTT. This gives the protein CASSSWAQGNTEAFF.

The chain carries TRBV6-2 or TRBV6-3 and TRBJ2-7; unclear D gene. Germline CDR1 is MNHEY and CDR2 is SVGEGT. Trimming took off 2 bases at V and 2 bases at J, with 16 bases between the two ends. CDR3 length: 16 residues. Here the CDR3 DNA reads TGTGCCAGCAGTTACGGAATGTTCAGGCAGGCCTACGAGCAGTACTTC. Protein product: CASSYGMFRQAYEQYF.